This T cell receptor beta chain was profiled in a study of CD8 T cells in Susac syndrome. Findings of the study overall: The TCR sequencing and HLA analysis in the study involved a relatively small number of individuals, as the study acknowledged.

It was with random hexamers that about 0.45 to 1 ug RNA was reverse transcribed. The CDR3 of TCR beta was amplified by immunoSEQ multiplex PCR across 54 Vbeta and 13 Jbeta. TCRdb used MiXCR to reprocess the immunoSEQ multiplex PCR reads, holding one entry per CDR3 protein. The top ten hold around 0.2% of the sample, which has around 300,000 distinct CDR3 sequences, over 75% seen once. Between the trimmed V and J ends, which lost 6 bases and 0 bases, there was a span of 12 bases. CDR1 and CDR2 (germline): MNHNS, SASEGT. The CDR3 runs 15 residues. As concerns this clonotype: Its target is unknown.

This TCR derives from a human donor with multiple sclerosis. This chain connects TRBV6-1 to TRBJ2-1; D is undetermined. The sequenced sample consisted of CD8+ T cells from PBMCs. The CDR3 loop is CASRTGLSSYNEQFF. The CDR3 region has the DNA TGTGCCAGCAGAACCGGGCTCAGCTCCTACAATGAGCAGTTCTTC.